A few counts support the clone carrying this T cell receptor beta chain. Researchers turned away patients with other autoimmune diseases, uncontrolled infections, pregnancy or lactation. The data are from a study of Graves' ophthalmopathy and Graves' hyperthyroidism. In the study overall: No treatment had been given when peripheral blood was collected at initial diagnosis.

TCR beta CDR3 amplification used RNA transcripts. The library came from an HTBI-primed first-round RT-PCR and a second-round multiplex PCR. TCRdb reprocessed the multiplex PCR reads with MiXCR, giving one entry per CDR3 protein. Of hundreds of thousands of distinct CDR3 sequences listed, approximately 21% are singletons. The material sequenced was peripheral blood. This TCR was sampled from a woman aged 18-29 years with stable Graves' hyperthyroidism. Some clones in this sample may be carry-over from other donors' samples.

CDR3 DNA: TGTGCCAGCAGCCCTAGGCAGGGAAAGAACACCGGGGAGCTGTTTTTT. Protein product: CASSPRQGKNTGELFF. This rearrangement joins TRBV7-6 to TRBJ2-2; a weak D match, TRBD1 (5 bases). This CDR3 comprises 16 residues. Germline loops: CDR1 SGHVS, CDR2 FNYEAQ. V was trimmed by 5 bases and J by 1 base, leaving 14 bases between them.